This passage covers 27 T cell receptor beta chains from one sample sequenced in a study of T cells after yellow fever vaccination. TCRdb reanalysed the 5' RACE reads using MiXCR and keeps one entry per CDR3 protein. The sample yields roughly 120,000 distinct CDR3 sequences, roughly 6.7% seen once. The sample here was CD4+ T cells sorted from PBMCs, taken around 10 days after the first yellow fever vaccination. These receptors came from a man younger than 35 who received the YFV17D yellow fever vaccine.

This clonotype was counted at least ten times. The chain couples TRBV12-3 or TRBV12-4 to TRBJ2-3, with 8 bases fitting TRBD2. CDR3 length: 12 residues. The ends lost 3 bases at V and 8 bases at J; junction bases unmatched: 1. CDR3 sequence: CASSFGGGTQYF. In DNA, the CDR3 is TGTGCCAGCAGTTTCGGGGGGGGTACGCAGTATTTT.

In its sample, this clonotype was seen many times. The J gene is TRBJ2-3, the V gene TRBV12-3 or TRBV12-4; D not resolved. Trimming took 5 bases from V and 6 from J, leaving 9 bases between them. CDR3 length: 12 residues. The CDR3 region is CASSGQRDTQYF. DNA of the CDR3: TGTGCCAGCAGTGGTCAGCGTGATACGCAGTATTTT.

This clonotype was picked up many times. V usage is TRBV12-3 or TRBV12-4 and J usage is TRBJ2-4; a possible D gene is TRBD2 (5 bases). The V end lost 5 bases, the J end lost 4 bases, and 12 bases lay between the germline ends. This CDR3 comprises 14 residues. CDR3 protein: CASSDGNPKNIQYF. The CDR3 nucleotides read TGTGCCAGCAGTGACGGGAATCCGAAAAACATTCAGTACTTC.

This clonotype was counted many times. The CDR3 DNA reads as TGTGCCAGCAGCCTAAAATGGGGCACAACCTACGAGCAGTACTTC. Translation gives CASSLKWGTTYEQYF. The chain is built from TRBV7-2 and TRBJ2-7; D is perhaps TRBD1 (5 bases). The V end was cut by 5 bases, the J end by 2 bases, with 16 bases between. This CDR3 has 15 amino acids. Germline lookup yields CDR1 SGHTA and CDR2 FQGNSA.

This clonotype was detected ten times or more. The chain carries TRBV7-9 and TRBJ2-2, with 10 bases matching TRBD1. V dropped 6 bases and J dropped 4; count of bases not matched to a gene: 8. Germline V gives CDR1 SEHNR, CDR2 FQNEAQ (reference sequence). The CDR3 sequence is 16 residues long. The CDR3, as DNA: TGTGCCAGCAGGCGAGACAGGGGGCGCATCACCGGGGAGCTGTTTTTT. Its translation is CASRRDRGRITGELFF.

This clonotype was observed at least ten times. This chain uses TRBV10-3 with TRBJ2-3; D is possibly TRBD1 or TRBD2 (5 bases each). V lost 7 bases, J lost 4 bases, and 9 bases lay in between. Germline V CDR1 and CDR2: ENHRY, SYGVKD. The CDR3 spans 12 residues. The CDR3 is CAIMGVADTQYF. The CDR3 coding sequence is TGTGCCATCATGGGGGTTGCAGATACGCAGTATTTT.

This clonotype was recorded at least ten times. V and J are TRBV28 and TRBJ2-3; 15 nucleotides align to TRBD2. Germline CDR1 and CDR2: MDHEN and SYDVKM. The CDR3 runs to 15 residues. After removal of 10 bases from V and 5 bases from J, the junction contained 7 bases not matched to a gene. This CDR3 is CATAGLAGGQDTQYF. Written as DNA, the CDR3 is TGTGCCACCGCTGGACTAGCGGGGGGGCAAGATACGCAGTATTTT.

This clonotype occurred many times. The chain uses TRBV2 and TRBJ1-1, with D maybe TRBD1 (5 bases). Germline V CDR1 and CDR2: SNHLY, FYNNEI. The V gene lost 6 bases and the J gene lost 1 base, with 9 bases spanning the gap. The CDR3 covers 13 residues. The chain's CDR3 is CASRETENTEAFF. Written as DNA, the CDR3 is TGTGCCAGCAGAGAGACAGAGAACACTGAAGCTTTCTTT.

This clonotype has ten or more counts. The chain uses TRBV20-1 and TRBJ2-4; a weak D match, TRBD1 (5 bases). V dropped 6 bases and J dropped 1 base, with 10 bases sitting between them. CDR1 is DFQATT and CDR2 is SNEGSKA in the germline V gene (reference sequence). The length of the CDR3 is 13 residues. The CDR3 nucleotides are TGCAGTGCCAGGGCCGGCGCCAAAAACATTCAGTACTTC. Its protein product is CSARAGAKNIQYF.

This clonotype was detected many times. V gene TRBV18 combines with J gene TRBJ2-7; 7 bases are a match to TRBD1. CDR1 is KGHSH and CDR2 is LQKENI in the germline V gene. The CDR3 has 16 residues. The junction had 12 bases not matched to a gene; V was cut back by 3 bases and J by 4 bases. The CDR3 protein is CASSPLRVGGLYEQYV. The CDR3 region has the DNA TGTGCCAGCTCACCCCTAAGAGTAGGGGGCTTATACGAGCAGTACGTC.

This clonotype was seen repeatedly, ten times or more. The CDR3 DNA reads as TGTGCCAGCAGCTTAGGGACAACGAGGACAGATACGCAGTATTTT. It yields the protein CASSLGTTRTDTQYF. The chain joins TRBV7-6 to TRBJ2-3, with D possibly TRBD1 on 5 matching bases. V lost 1 base and J lost 3, with 11 bases in between. Germline loops: CDR1 SGHVS, CDR2 FNYEAQ. The CDR3 runs to 15 residues.

This clonotype was seen repeatedly, ten times or more. This chain links TRBV7-2 with TRBJ1-6; 7 positions match TRBD1. The CDR3 sequence is 15 residues long. CDR1 and CDR2 from the germline V gene are SGHTA and FQGNSA. V shed 5 bases, J shed 7 bases, and the junction held 8 bases outside the gene matches. This CDR3 reads CASSRAGTDNSPLHF. The CDR3 coding sequence is TGTGCCAGCAGCAGAGCCGGGACAGACAATTCACCCCTCCACTTT.

This clonotype appeared many times. V gene TRBV9 combines with J gene TRBJ2-2, with D possibly being TRBD1 (6 bases). V was trimmed by 2 bases and J by 6 bases, leaving 11 bases between them. The V gene's germline CDR1 is SGDLS and CDR2 YYNGEE. The CDR3 consists of 14 residues. This CDR3 reads CASSVTGTPGELFF. CDR3 DNA: TGTGCCAGCAGCGTCACCGGGACACCCGGGGAGCTGTTTTTT.

This clonotype was found many times. V is TRBV12-3 or TRBV12-4 and J is TRBJ2-3; TRBD2 matches at 9 bases. V dropped 7 bases and J dropped 3; count of bases not matched to a gene: 5. The CDR3 has 14 amino acids. The CDR3 is CASTPGLATDTQYF. The CDR3 DNA reads TGTGCCAGCACCCCGGGACTAGCAACAGATACGCAGTATTTT.

This clonotype was recorded at least ten times. This chain joins TRBV10-3 and TRBJ1-2, with D perhaps matching TRBD1 (5 bases). In germline, CDR1 is ENHRY, CDR2 SYGVKD. The CDR3 covers 14 residues. Trimming stripped 3 bases from V and 8 bases from J, with 16 bases between. The CDR3 DNA follows: TGTGCCATCAGTGATGACAGCAAAATAAGGGGCTACACCTTC. Its translation: CAISDDSKIRGYTF.

In its sample, this clonotype was seen many times. The chain links TRBV5-1 to TRBJ2-4; D is perhaps TRBD1 or TRBD2 (5 bases each). The CDR3 has 15 amino acids. Germline V gene sequence: CDR1 SGHRS, CDR2 YFSETQ. The V gene lost 4 bases and the J gene lost 8 bases, with 19 bases spanning the gap. This CDR3 reads CASSLGDPVLDIQYF. DNA for the CDR3: TGCGCCAGCAGCCTGGGGGACCCCGTCCTGGACATTCAGTACTTC.

This clonotype was counted ten times or more. The V and J genes are TRBV5-5 and TRBJ1-1; D is perhaps TRBD1 (6 bases). The germline V and J ends were trimmed by 4 bases and 3 bases, with 19 bases remaining between them. Germline V gene lookup returns CDR1 SGHKS and CDR2 YYEKEE (reference sequence). This CDR3 has 16 residues. For the CDR3, the DNA is TGTGCCAGCAGCCTAAATTTACAGGGTCGGCACACTGAAGCTTTCTTT. Its translation is CASSLNLQGRHTEAFF.

Many counts were recorded for this clonotype. This rearrangement joins TRBV29-1 to TRBJ1-2; D might be TRBD1 (5 bases). With 3 bases removed from V and 3 bases from J, the gap between germline ends came to 17 bases. The CDR3 has 15 residues. Germline CDR1 and CDR2: SQVTM and ANQGSEA. The CDR3 sequence: CSVDARGMGDYGYTF. In nucleotides, the CDR3 is TGCAGCGTTGATGCGCGGGGCATGGGGGACTATGGCTACACCTTC.

There are many counts of this clonotype. The V gene is TRBV5-1, the J gene TRBJ1-5; the D is unclear. Germline CDR1 and CDR2: SGHRS and YFSETQ. V lost 1 base and J lost 7, with 12 bases in between. CDR3 length equals 14 residues. CDR3 DNA sequence: TGCGCCAGCAGCTTGATGAGCGAAGGGCAGCCCCAGCATTTT. Translation gives CASSLMSEGQPQHF.

This rearrangement joins TRBV18 to TRBJ2-2; TRBD1 matches at 8 bases. The CDR3 is 17 amino acids. Unmatched junction bases numbered 5, after V lost 1 base and J lost 1 base. Per germline, CDR1 KGHSH and CDR2 LQKENI. CDR3 sequence reads: CASSPLSGTGNTGELFF. CDR3 DNA: TGTGCCAGCTCACCACTCTCCGGGACAGGGAACACCGGGGAGCTGTTTTTT.

This clonotype has just a few counts. One junction end does not reproduce the germline sequence, and a read error may be involved. The chain joins TRBV12-3 or TRBV12-4 to TRBJ2-5, with D hard to call. CDR3 length equals 12 residues. The CDR3 region is CASSLRREAQYF. CDR3 DNA sequence: TGTGCCAGCAGCCTTCGAAGAGAGGCCCAGTACTTC.

This clonotype was detected a few times. The chain combines TRBV2 with TRBJ2-1; D is possibly TRBD1 (6 bases). The V gene's germline CDR1 is SNHLY and CDR2 FYNNEI. The V and J ends lost 2 bases and 9 bases respectively, with 17 bases between them. The CDR3 loop spans 15 amino acids. The CDR3 DNA sequence: TGTGCCAGCAGTGAAATTGGGCCAGCAGGGGCTGAGCAGTTCTTC. Its protein product is CASSEIGPAGAEQFF.

A few counts support this clonotype. The chain joins TRBV7-2 to TRBJ2-1; a weak D match, TRBD1 (5 bases). The CDR3 consists of 15 residues. CDR1 SGHTA and CDR2 FQGNSA come from the germline V gene. The V end was cut by 5 bases, the J end by 4 bases, with 15 bases between. CDR3: CASSKRQQGYNEQFF. The CDR3 coding sequence is TGTGCCAGCAGCAAGAGACAGCAAGGTTACAATGAGCAGTTCTTC.

This clonotype came up many times. The chain uses TRBV28 and TRBJ1-1; D unclear. V was trimmed by 1 base and J by 1 base, leaving 4 bases between them. Germline V gene lookup returns CDR1 MDHEN and CDR2 SYDVKM. The CDR3 is 13 residues long. This CDR3 reads CASSLSGNTEAFF. CDR3 coding DNA: TGTGCCAGCAGTTTATCAGGGAACACTGAAGCTTTCTTT.

This clonotype was seen only once. The rearrangement links TRBV12-2 to TRBJ1-1; no DNA check was done on the table's D call, TRBD1. TRBV12-2 is a pseudogene segment. This CDR3 is 19 amino acids long. CDR3 amino acids: CASRSPSPGTGVRDTEAFF. For the CDR3, the DNA is TGTGCAAGTCGCTCCCCTTCTCCCGGGACAGGGGTTCGGGACACTGAAGCTTTCTTT.

This clonotype showed up many times. The V and J genes are TRBV28 and TRBJ1-1; D gene unclear. From germline, CDR1 is MDHEN and CDR2 SYDVKM. The CDR3 loop spans 14 amino acids. V shed 8 bases and J shed 2 bases, with 15 bases lying between them. CDR3 residues: CASDGRRSNTEAFF. The DNA for the CDR3 is TGTGCCAGCGATGGTCGGAGGAGCAACACTGAAGCTTTCTTT.

This clonotype was observed at least ten times. The J gene is TRBJ1-1, the V gene TRBV6-5; 7 nucleotides agree with TRBD1. Looked up from germline, CDR1 is MNHEY and CDR2 is SVGAGI. CDR3 length: 13 residues. The J segment lost 8 bases and the V segment lost 1 base, leaving 4 bases of the junction unmatched. CDR3 region: CASSYWTGQEAFF. The CDR3 DNA reads TGTGCCAGCAGTTACTGGACAGGACAAGAAGCTTTCTTT.